The rows below give T cell receptor beta chains drawn from one sample of a study of PD-L1 blockade in urothelial cancer. Repertoires were generated with immunoSEQ multiplex PCR, while TCRdb's copy carries only in-frame clones and drops some. The table has about 120,000 clones, 86% seen once. The specimen comprised PBMCs, sampled around atezolizumab (anti-PD-L1) treatment. The origin of the receptors is a man aged 45-65 years with urothelial cancer. CDR3s include the opening cysteine and the closing phenylalanine or tryptophan. A D gene is named only where the DNA matches it firmly. Clone size is stated in some rows and not others, as once, few, many or a class when expanded.

D,V,J,size,CDR3,DNA
-,TRBV27,TRBJ1-3,-,CASSPQGSLSGNTIYF,TGTGCCAGCAGCCCCCAGGGTTCCCTCTCTGGAAACACCATATATTTT
-,TRBV6-1,TRBJ1-1,-,CASNQGNTEAFF,TGTGCCAGCAACCAGGGGAACACTGAAGCTTTCTTT
TRBD2,TRBV18,TRBJ2-2,-,CASSRLAELGTGELFF,TGTGCCAGCTCCCGACTAGCGGAGTTGGGGACCGGGGAGCTGTTTTTT
-,TRBV28,TRBJ1-5,-,CASSFQGNQPQHF,TGTGCCAGCAGTTTCCAGGGAAATCAGCCCCAGCATTTT
-,TRBV7-9,TRBJ1-1,few,CASSLASLNTEAFF,TGTGCCAGCAGCTTAGCGAGCCTGAACACTGAAGCTTTCTTT
TRBD1,TRBV4-1,TRBJ1-2,-,CASSQGQGATYGYTF,TGCGCCAGCAGCCAAGGACAGGGGGCGACCTATGGCTACACCTTC
-,TRBV6-5,TRBJ1-2,-,CASSYTGGDDYGYTF,TGTGCCAGCAGTTATACGGGGGGTGATGACTATGGCTACACCTTC
TRBD2,TRBV4-2,TRBJ2-5,few,CASSQDPSGSTQETQYF,TGTGCCAGCAGCCAAGATCCAAGCGGGAGCACCCAGGAGACCCAGTACTTC
-,TRBV5-6,TRBJ1-2,-,CASSFFGETNYGYTF,TGTGCCAGCAGCTTTTTCGGGGAGACTAACTATGGCTACACCTTC
-,TRBV7-8,TRBJ1-6,-,CASRYSQGSSPLHF,TGTGCCAGCAGATACTCCCAGGGGTCCTCACCCCTCCACTTT
TRBD2,TRBV2,TRBJ2-3,once,CASRTSGRAFVSTQYF,TGTGCCAGTCGGACTAGCGGGAGGGCCTTCGTTTCTACGCAGTATTTT
-,TRBV7-3,TRBJ1-4,few,CASSLRGRVRGNEKLFF,TGTGCCAGCAGCTTAAGGGGAAGGGTCCGGGGTAATGAAAAACTGTTTTTT
-,TRBV19,TRBJ1-5,-,CASRFLSENSNQPQHF,TGTGCCAGTAGATTCCTCTCGGAGAATAGCAATCAGCCCCAGCATTTT
-,TRBV28,TRBJ2-5,-,CASSPGVQETQYF,TGTGCCAGCAGTCCAGGGGTCCAAGAGACCCAGTACTTC
-,TRBV2,TRBJ2-7,-,CAGTRQAHPYEQYF,TGTGCCGGGACAAGACAGGCCCACCCCTACGAGCAGTACTTC
TRBD2,TRBV9,TRBJ2-3,-,CASSVGLAGQDTQYF,TGTGCCAGCAGCGTGGGACTAGCGGGACAAGATACGCAGTATTTT
TRBD2,TRBV19,TRBJ2-1,-,CASSIAGTSNNEQFF,TGTGCCAGTAGTATAGCGGGGACTAGTAACAATGAGCAGTTCTTC
-,TRBV13,TRBJ2-1,-,CASSPAGNNEQFF,TGTGCCAGCAGCCCCGCGGGGAACAATGAGCAGTTCTTC
-,TRBV7-3,TRBJ1-1,-,CASSLWQNTEAFF,TGTGCCAGCAGCTTATGGCAGAACACTGAAGCTTTCTTT
-,TRBV19,TRBJ1-5,few,CASSMSRGNQPQHF,TGTGCCAGTAGTATGTCTAGGGGAAATCAGCCCCAGCATTTT
TRBD1,TRBV27,TRBJ2-7,-,CASSPDGPPGGRYF,TGTGCCAGCAGTCCGGACGGTCCGCCAGGGGGAAGGTACTTC
TRBD1,TRBV5-6,TRBJ2-1,-,CASSLGTGTVNEQFF,TGTGCCAGCAGCTTGGGGACCGGGACAGTAAATGAGCAGTTCTTC
TRBD1,TRBV15,TRBJ2-1,-,CATSIFGQGVYNEQFF,TGTGCCACCAGCATCTTCGGACAGGGGGTTTACAATGAGCAGTTCTTC
TRBD1,TRBV28,TRBJ1-4,-,CASSSPGQGRGSAEKLFF,TGTGCCAGCAGCAGTCCGGGACAGGGGCGAGGTTCCGCTGAAAAACTGTTTTTT
TRBD1,TRBV28,TRBJ2-5,-,CASSLSGTAQETQYF,TGTGCCAGCAGTTTATCCGGGACAGCGCAAGAGACCCAGTACTTC
TRBD2,TRBV5-4,TRBJ2-1,once,CASSFRLAGEGEQFF,TGTGCCAGCAGCTTCCGACTAGCGGGAGAGGGTGAGCAGTTCTTC
-,TRBV10-3,TRBJ1-5,-,CAISDPGNQPQHF,TGTGCCATCAGTGATCCGGGGAATCAGCCCCAGCATTTT
-,TRBV6-1,TRBJ1-5,-,CASAPAPDDSLPQHF,TGTGCCAGCGCCCCGGCCCCGGATGACTCATTGCCCCAGCATTTT
-,TRBV5-5,TRBJ1-1,-,CASSGRQVGNTEAFF,TGTGCCAGCAGCGGGCGACAGGTCGGCAACACTGAAGCTTTCTTT
-,TRBV30,TRBJ2-7,-,CAWSRDKVYEQYF,TGTGCCTGGAGTAGGGACAAAGTCTACGAGCAGTACTTC
-,TRBV5-1,TRBJ2-7,-,CASSLIQGTYEQYF,TGCGCCAGCAGCTTGATACAGGGTACCTACGAGCAGTACTTC
TRBD1,TRBV7-3,TRBJ2-7,-,CASSSYPGQVYEQYF,TGTGCCAGCAGCTCTTACCCGGGACAGGTCTACGAGCAGTACTTC
-,TRBV6-5,TRBJ2-3,-,CASSRQRVTDTQYF,TGTGCCAGCAGCCGGCAGAGGGTTACAGATACGCAGTATTTT
-,TRBV6-5,TRBJ2-7,-,CASSWGVRSYEQYF,TGTGCCAGCAGTTGGGGAGTCCGATCCTACGAGCAGTACTTC
TRBD1,TRBV28,TRBJ1-2,-,CASSLQGATYGYTF,TGTGCCAGCAGCCTACAGGGGGCGACCTATGGCTACACCTTC
-,TRBV28,TRBJ1-2,-,CVSSPQVGGYTF,TGTGTCAGCAGTCCACAGGTGGGCGGCTACACCTTC
TRBD1,TRBV6-1,TRBJ1-1,many,CASSEDRGDTEAFF,TGTGCCAGCAGTGAAGACAGGGGAGACACTGAAGCTTTCTTT
-,TRBV5-6,TRBJ2-3,-,CASSLWGRVADTQYF,TGTGCCAGCAGCTTGTGGGGCAGGGTTGCAGATACGCAGTATTTT
TRBD1,TRBV30,TRBJ2-5,-,CAWSTGGDETQYF,TGTGCCTGGAGTACAGGGGGCGATGAGACCCAGTACTTC
TRBD1,TRBV19,TRBJ2-7,-,CASSQGAGYEQYF,TGTGCCAGTAGTCAGGGGGCCGGTTACGAGCAGTACTTC
-,TRBV7-9,TRBJ2-7,-,CASSLRQSYEQYF,TGTGCCAGCAGCTTACGACAGTCATACGAGCAGTACTTC
-,TRBV11-3,TRBJ1-5,-,CASSLGFPSQHF,TGTGCCAGCAGCTTAGGTTTCCCCTCCCAGCATTTT
-,TRBV30,TRBJ2-7,-,CACTFRQGIPYEQYF,TGTGCCTGTACGTTCCGGCAGGGGATCCCCTACGAGCAGTACTTC
-,TRBV10-2,TRBJ2-1,-,CASSDPSARSYNEQFF,TGCGCCAGCAGTGACCCTAGCGCAAGATCCTACAATGAGCAGTTCTTC
-,TRBV7-2,TRBJ2-3,-,CASSLGLVRTDTQYF,TGTGCCAGCAGCTTAGGGCTAGTCCGCACAGATACGCAGTATTTT
-,TRBV28,TRBJ2-7,-,CASVQRGFYEQYF,TGTGCCAGCGTACAACGGGGGTTTTACGAGCAGTACTTC
TRBD2,TRBV4-1,TRBJ2-3,once,CASREPGLGQTDTQYF,TGCGCCAGCAGGGAACCGGGACTAGGTCAGACAGATACGCAGTATTTT
TRBD1,TRBV5-1,TRBJ2-7,-,CASSWGQGGEQYF,TGCGCCAGCAGCTGGGGACAGGGTGGCGAGCAGTACTTC
TRBD2,TRBV27,TRBJ2-7,-,CASSLSGRSSYEQYF,TGTGCCAGCAGTTTAAGCGGGAGGAGCTCCTACGAGCAGTACTTC
TRBD2,TRBV2,TRBJ2-1,-,CASSVPGLAGIKQFF,TGTGCCAGCAGTGTCCCGGGACTAGCGGGAATCAAGCAGTTCTTC
TRBD2,TRBV11-2,TRBJ2-3,-,CASSFRLAGRTDTQYF,TGTGCCAGCAGTTTTAGACTAGCGGGGCGCACAGATACGCAGTATTTT
TRBD1,TRBV5-4,TRBJ1-1,-,CASSPGGDRASNTEAFF,TGTGCCAGCAGCCCCGGGGGGGACAGGGCTTCGAACACTGAAGCTTTCTTT
TRBD2,TRBV6-4,TRBJ2-1,-,CASSGLAGEVHEQFF,TGTGCCAGCAGCGGACTAGCGGGAGAAGTCCATGAGCAGTTCTTC
-,TRBV2,TRBJ1-1,-,CASGIRDTEAFF,TGTGCCAGTGGTATACGGGACACTGAAGCTTTCTTT
-,TRBV30,TRBJ2-7,-,CAWAPQVPRDPAFYEQYF,TGTGCCTGGGCCCCACAAGTTCCGCGGGACCCCGCCTTCTACGAGCAGTACTTC
TRBD2,TRBV11-2,TRBJ2-1,-,CASSPTTSGPSGYEQFF,TGTGCCAGCAGCCCTACGACTAGCGGCCCTAGTGGCTATGAGCAGTTCTTC
-,TRBV4-1,TRBJ2-7,-,CASSQDSRNYEQYF,TGCGCCAGCAGCCAAGATTCCAGAAACTACGAGCAGTACTTC